The clone carrying this TCR beta chain showed up many times. Its specificity is unknown. MiXCR was run by TCRdb on the RACE reads, yielding one entry per CDR3 protein. This sample has about 82,000 distinct CDR3 sequences, with 6.5% to 8% found just once. This entry is derived from a study of human T cells and chemical hapten exposure. Study overall: After 6 days, upper back 0.01% DPC patch tests were scored. Study-wide points: Expanded TCRs made up significantly more big CDR3 similarity clusters than controls did.

Documented time point: patch test 2, 6 weeks after DPC sensitization. Treatment specified: therapeutic diphenylcyclopropenone sensitization with weekly scalp DPC. Unfractionated whole blood yielded the extracted total RNA. Here the sequenced sample was whole blood, taken in connection with sensitization to the hapten diphenylcyclopropenone (DPC). The sequence derives from a woman aged 25 to 39 with alopecia areata. Some clones in this sample may be carry-over from other donors' samples.

In DNA, the CDR3 is TGTGCCAGCAGCAAAGTTACAGCGAGGCTGCTAACAGATACGCAGTATTTT. Its protein product is CASSKVTARLLTDTQYF. The chain links TRBV21-1 to TRBJ2-3. TRBV21-1 is noted as a pseudogene. The CDR3 is made up of 17 amino acids.